One sample yielded the 18 T cell receptor beta chains listed below, sequenced in a study of blood T cells in healthy people across ages. A sample-barcoded 5' primer and a J-beta primer mix were used in a second PCR of roughly 7 to 11 cycles. TCRdb processed the 5' RACE reads anew with MiXCR; each CDR3 protein has one entry. The table has 1.2 million to 1.5 million distinct CDR3 sequences, approximately 60% seen once; the top ten hold roughly 6.3%. Sequences were obtained from blood. The receptors were sampled from a man aged 18 to 35 in good health.

The V and J genes are TRBV6-5 and TRBJ2-1, with 12 bases aligning to TRBD2. This CDR3 has 15 residues. Germline assignment: CDR1 MNHEY and CDR2 SVGAGI. J gave up 9 bases and V 6 bases, and 9 bases lay outside the gene matches. This CDR3 is CASSRTSGIVGEQFF. CDR3 coding DNA: TGTGCCAGCAGCCGGACTAGCGGGATTGTTGGTGAGCAGTTCTTC.

The rearrangement links TRBV10-3 to TRBJ2-1; 9 nucleotides agree with TRBD1. The CDR3 covers 15 residues. J gave up 1 base and V 5 bases, and 3 bases lay outside the gene matches. Germline V CDR1 and CDR2: ENHRY, SYGVKD. The CDR3 spells CAISHGTGSYNEQFF. The CDR3 DNA sequence: TGTGCCATCAGTCACGGGACAGGGTCCTACAATGAGCAGTTCTTC.

This clonotype was observed a single time. The V and J genes are TRBV28 and TRBJ1-1; D gene uncertain. Germline lookup yields CDR1 MDHEN and CDR2 SYDVKM. With 3 bases removed from V and 4 bases from J, the gap between germline ends came to 12 bases. This CDR3 comprises 14 residues. The CDR3 DNA sequence: TGTGCCAGCAGTTTTCCGCGACGGGCCACTGAAGCTTTCTTT. Protein: CASSFPRRATEAFF.

The chain couples TRBV7-2 to TRBJ2-5; D is unclear. The germline V gene encodes CDR1 SGHTA and CDR2 FQGNSA. V was clipped by 1 base and J by 13 bases, with 7 bases between them. This CDR3 spans 10 amino acids. DNA of the CDR3: TGTGCCAGCAGCTTAGAAAGGCTGTACTTC. Translating it yields CASSLERLYF.

V usage is TRBV10-3 and J usage is TRBJ2-2; 8 bases align to TRBD1. CDR1 is ENHRY, CDR2 SYGVKD, per germline. The CDR3 is 13 amino acids. The V gene end was trimmed by 9 bases and the J gene end by 2 bases; junction bases not matched to a gene: 2. The CDR3 DNA sequence: TGTGCCATTGGACAGGGCAACACCGGGGAGCTGTTTTTT. The encoded protein is CAIGQGNTGELFF.

The chain employs TRBV12-3 or TRBV12-4 and TRBJ2-1, with 8 bases identical to TRBD2. CDR3 length: 15 residues. Losses at the gene ends were 1 base for V and 13 bases for J; bases not matched to a gene: 12. CDR3 in amino acids: CASSLGTSFRETQFF. Written as DNA, the CDR3 is TGTGCCAGCAGTTTAGGGACTAGCTTTCGGGAGACCCAGTTCTTC.

V and J are TRBV12-3 or TRBV12-4 and TRBJ2-5; 9 bases match TRBD2. J was trimmed by 4 bases and V by 5 bases; bases with no gene match: 14. The length of the CDR3 is 17 residues. Here the CDR3 DNA reads TGTGCCAGCAGTCATAAAGCGGGAGCGGGGGGCGGAGAGACCCAGTACTTC. Its protein is CASSHKAGAGGGETQYF.

The J gene is TRBJ2-4, the V gene TRBV5-1; 12 bases fit TRBD2. This CDR3 region has 15 residues. Trimming removed 0 bases from V and 6 bases from J; junction bases left unmatched: 1. CDR1 SGHRS and CDR2 YFSETQ come from the germline V gene. The CDR3 region has the DNA TGCGCCAGCAGCTTGGGACTAGCGGGAGTAAACATTCAGTACTTC. Its protein product is CASSLGLAGVNIQYF.

The rearrangement links TRBV11-1 to TRBJ2-2; tentative D call: TRBD1 (6 bases). Germline CDR1 reads SGHAT; CDR2 reads FQDESV (reference sequence). This CDR3 has 16 residues. V gave up 5 bases and J gave up 8 bases, with 21 bases separating them. The CDR3 nucleotides are TGTGCCAGCAGCCTGAGGGGCCTACAGGGAGAGGGGGAGCTGTTTTTT. Translating it yields CASSLRGLQGEGELFF.

The chain combines TRBV30 with TRBJ2-2, with D tentatively TRBD2 (6 bases). V lost 3 bases and J 7 bases, leaving 21 bases between the germline ends. The germline gives CDR1 GTSNPN, CDR2 SVGIG (reference sequence). This CDR3 is 16 amino acids long. The CDR3 DNA is TGTGCCTGGAGGGGAAGCGGGTTCGTCAGGGTCGGGGAGCTGTTTTTT. Its protein product is CAWRGSGFVRVGELFF. Combining the CDR3 with reference TRBV30 and TRBJ2-2 gives the whole variable domain SQTIHQWPATLVQPVGSPLSLECTVEGTSNPNLYWYRQAAGRGLQLLFYSVGIGQISSEVPQNLSASRPQDRQFILSSKKLLLSDSGFYLCAWRGSGFVRVGELFFGEGSRLTVL.

The rearrangement joins TRBV4-2 to TRBJ2-1; D remains unclear. Germline assignment: CDR1 LGHNA and CDR2 YNFKEQ. This CDR3 contains 16 residues. Trimming took off 0 bases at V and 5 bases at J, with 14 bases between the two ends. CDR3 nucleotides: TGTGCCAGCAGCCAAGATCAGGCCCGCGTTAACAATGAGCAGTTCTTC. It specifies CASSQDQARVNNEQFF.

V is TRBV6-2 or TRBV6-3 and J is TRBJ2-5; 8 nucleotides align to TRBD2. The assigned J gene may be wrong: the sequence end matches TRBJ2-1 better. Per germline, CDR1 MNHEY and CDR2 SVGEGT. CDR3 length: 15 residues. The CDR3 coding sequence is TGTGCCAGCACCATCGCGGGGGGTGGATACTTGGAACAGTTCTTC. Protein product: CASTIAGGGYLEQFF.

The chain uses TRBV27 and TRBJ2-1; tentative D call: TRBD2 (6 bases). The CDR3 loop spans 15 amino acids. Trimming removed 0 bases at V and 7 bases at J, with 13 bases between. The germline V gene has CDR1 MNHEY and CDR2 SMNVEV (reference sequence). CDR3 DNA: TGTGCCAGCAGTTTATCGGAGGGCCCCCTTAATGAGCAGTTCTTC. This codes for CASSLSEGPLNEQFF.

The chain has TRBV10-3 and TRBJ1-2; D uncertain. CDR3 length: 10 amino acids. Between the trimmed V and J ends, which lost 9 bases and 7 bases, there was a span of 9 bases. Germline assignment: CDR1 ENHRY and CDR2 SYGVKD. The CDR3 protein is CAIREAGYTF. Written as DNA, the CDR3 is TGTGCCATTCGGGAGGCTGGCTACACCTTC.

This clonotype was recorded a few times. This chain connects TRBV29-1 to TRBJ2-3; 10 bases are a match to TRBD2. The CDR3 has 14 residues. Germline V gene data show CDR1 as SQVTM and CDR2 as ANQGSEA. With 7 bases clipped from V and 4 bases from J, the junction kept 8 bases outside the gene matches. CDR3 sequence reads: CSDTLAGKPDTQYF. CDR3 bases: TGCAGCGACACACTAGCGGGAAAGCCAGATACGCAGTATTTT.

V usage is TRBV7-2 and J usage is TRBJ2-7; 7 nucleotides agree with TRBD1. The CDR3 has 15 amino acids. Germline loops: CDR1 SGHTA, CDR2 FQGNSA. Trimming took 1 base from V and 2 from J; bases not matched to a gene: 5. In DNA, the CDR3 is TGTGCCAGCAGCTTAGAGGGGGCGGCAGCCTACGAGCAGTACTTC. Residues: CASSLEGAAAYEQYF.

V usage is TRBV6-5 and J usage is TRBJ1-1; D is unclear. The ends were cut back, 6 bases at V and 0 bases at J, with 14 bases in the middle. The CDR3 spans 15 residues. Germline values: CDR1 MNHEY, CDR2 SVGAGI. This CDR3 is CASSPRSTLNTEAFF. CDR3 nucleotide sequence: TGTGCCAGCAGCCCGCGTAGCACCCTGAACACTGAAGCTTTCTTT.

This clonotype was found a few times. The rearrangement links TRBV11-2 to TRBJ2-3, with D unresolved. The V end lost 3 bases, the J end lost 2 bases, and 9 bases lay between the germline ends. This CDR3 spans 14 amino acids. Per the germline V gene, CDR1 is SGHAT and CDR2 is FQNNGV. CDR3 nucleotide sequence: TGTGCCAGCAGCTTGCAGCGTAACACAGATACGCAGTATTTT. This gives the protein CASSLQRNTDTQYF.